The 25 T cell receptor beta chains presented below share a single source sample, sequenced in a study of cytomegalovirus exposure and HLA in healthy donors. Primers included in the PCR were 60 Vbeta and 13 Jbeta primers. TCRdb keeps only in-frame clones here, not all; method: immunoSEQ multiplex PCR. The sample shows under 200,000 clones, 68% of them seen only once. The sample comprised PBMCs. All receptors come from a woman between 40 and 50 years old in good health and CMV-seropositive.

The CDR3 is CASSFNRAAGVHPGQPQHF. DNA for the CDR3: TGTGCCAGCAGCTTTAATAGGGCGGCAGGGGTTCATCCGGGTCAGCCCCAGCATTTT. This chain joins TRBV5-6 and TRBJ1-5; TRBD1 might be the D (6 bases). This CDR3 has 19 amino acids. CDR1 SGHDT and CDR2 YYEEEE come from the germline V gene. The ends were cut back, 2 bases at V and 6 bases at J, with 27 bases in the middle.

This rearrangement joins TRBV5-1 to TRBJ2-3, with 12 bases lining up with TRBD2. Looked up from germline, CDR1 is SGHRS and CDR2 is YFSETQ. V lost 4 bases to trimming and J lost 6 bases; unmatched junction nucleotides: 9. The CDR3 extends over 16 amino acids. CDR3 protein: CASSLGTSGLGDTQYF. The CDR3 DNA sequence: TGCGCCAGCAGCCTAGGGACTAGCGGGCTCGGGGATACGCAGTATTTT.

CDR3 protein: CASSMRDLYNEQFF. CDR3 bases: TGTGCCAGTAGTATGCGGGACTTATACAATGAGCAGTTCTTC. V and J are TRBV19 and TRBJ2-1, with a tentative D call TRBD2 (6 bases). The CDR3 has 14 residues. V gave up 3 bases and J gave up 4 bases, with 10 bases separating them. Germline V CDR1 and CDR2: LNHDA, SQIVND (reference sequence).

The DNA of the CDR3 is TGTGCCAGTACCATAGTAGGACTAGCGGGCCGAGAGGGTGAGCAGTTCTTC. It specifies CASTIVGLAGREGEQFF. The chain recombines TRBV19 with TRBJ2-1; 11 bases are shared with TRBD2. This CDR3 has 17 amino acids. V lost 7 bases, J lost 9 bases, and 17 bases stayed unmatched. Germline V gene sequence: CDR1 LNHDA, CDR2 SQIVND (reference sequence). The variable domain in full, with the rest retrieved from reference TRBV19 and TRBJ2-1, is DGGITQSPKYLFRKEGQNVTLSCEQNLNHDAMYWYRQDPGQGLRLIYYSQIVNDFQKGDIAEGYSVSREKKESFPLTVTSAQKNPTAFYLCASTIVGLAGREGEQFFGPGTRLTVL.

The chain is built from TRBV18 and TRBJ2-3; TRBD2 aligns across 11 bases. From germline, CDR1 is KGHSH and CDR2 LQKENI. The trim removed 2 bases at V and 1 base at J, leaving 5 bases unmatched. This CDR3 is built from 17 residues. CDR3 sequence: CASSPTTSGDGTDTQYF. The DNA for the CDR3 is TGTGCCAGCTCACCAACGACTAGCGGGGATGGCACAGATACGCAGTATTTT.

This chain links TRBV28 with TRBJ1-2; 7 nucleotides line up with TRBD1. The CDR3 has 18 amino acids. The V and J ends lost 10 bases and 1 base, in that order; junction bases with no gene match: 21. Germline values: CDR1 MDHEN, CDR2 SYDVKM. CDR3 amino acids: CATYEAGGTSEVNYGYTF. The CDR3 DNA is TGTGCCACCTACGAGGCAGGGGGGACGTCGGAAGTTAACTATGGCTACACCTTC.

The chain has TRBV28 and TRBJ1-1, with D possibly TRBD1 on 5 matching bases. This CDR3 has 15 residues. V lost 2 bases, J lost 4 bases, and 14 bases lay in between. Per germline, CDR1 MDHEN and CDR2 SYDVKM. Here the CDR3 reads CASSLGGALSTEAFF. The DNA for the CDR3 is TGTGCCAGCAGTTTAGGCGGGGCGTTGAGCACTGAAGCTTTCTTT. The entire variable domain, with the rest obtained from reference TRBV28 and TRBJ1-1, is as follows: DVKVTQSSRYLVKRTGEKVFLECVQDMDHENMFWYRQDPGLGLRLIYFSYDVKMKEKGDIPEGYSVSREKKERFSLILESASTNQTSMYLCASSLGGALSTEAFFGQGTRLTVV.

The rearrangement joins TRBV28 to TRBJ1-1; D is uncertain. Trimming stripped 3 bases from V and 0 bases from J, with 11 bases between. Per germline, CDR1 MDHEN and CDR2 SYDVKM. This CDR3 is built from 15 residues. The CDR3 protein is CASSFRRDMNTEAFF. The DNA of the CDR3 is TGTGCCAGCAGTTTCCGACGCGACATGAACACTGAAGCTTTCTTT.

V and J are TRBV9 and TRBJ1-5; D uncertain. Germline V CDR1 and CDR2: SGDLS, YYNGEE. Trimming removed 2 bases at V and 4 bases at J, with 13 bases between. This CDR3 is 15 amino acids long. CDR3 sequence reads: CASSVPPRLNQPQHF. The CDR3 nucleotides read TGTGCCAGCAGCGTTCCCCCCAGGCTTAATCAGCCCCAGCATTTT. Drawing the rest from reference TRBV9 and TRBJ1-5, the complete variable domain is DSGVTQTPKHLITATGQRVTLRCSPRSGDLSVYWYQQSLDQGLQFLIQYYNGEERAKGNILERFSAQQFPDLHSELNLSSLELGDSALYFCASSVPPRLNQPQHFGDGTRLSIL.

V is TRBV14 and J is TRBJ1-3, with 10 positions matching TRBD1. The V and J ends lost 0 bases and 7 bases, in that order; junction bases with no gene match: 0. The V gene's germline CDR1 is SGHDN and CDR2 FVKESK. The CDR3 has 14 residues. The chain's CDR3 is CASSQEDRGNTIYF. The DNA for the CDR3 is TGTGCCAGCAGCCAAGAGGACAGGGGGAACACCATATATTTT.

The V gene is TRBV4-3, the J gene TRBJ2-7, with D perhaps matching TRBD2 (7 bases). V was shortened by 0 bases and J by 3 bases, with 15 bases between the two germline ends. The CDR3 has 16 residues. Germline V CDR1 and CDR2: LGHNA, YSLEER. This chain's CDR3 is CASSQDWTRGGYEQYF. CDR3 bases: TGCGCCAGCAGCCAAGATTGGACGAGGGGGGGCTACGAGCAGTACTTC.

The rearrangement joins TRBV6-1 to TRBJ2-3; TRBD2 is a possible D gene (6 bases). CDR1 is MNHNS, CDR2 SASEGT, per germline. Trimming took off 5 bases at V and 3 bases at J, with 12 bases between the two ends. The CDR3 is 14 residues long. CDR3 region: CASSLERVTDTQYF. CDR3 bases: TGTGCCAGCAGTTTGGAGCGGGTAACAGATACGCAGTATTTT.

This sequence joins TRBV29-1 and TRBJ1-2, with D maybe TRBD1 (6 bases). This CDR3 comprises 13 residues. The germline V gene has CDR1 SQVTM and CDR2 ANQGSEA. V lost 2 bases and J 6 bases, leaving 13 bases between the germline ends. The CDR3 DNA is TGCAGCGTTGAATCGGGGGGCGCCCATGGCTACACCTTC. It specifies CSVESGGAHGYTF. The variable domain in full, completed from reference TRBV29-1 and TRBJ1-2, reads SAVISQKPSRDICQRGTSLTIQCQVDSQVTMMFWYRQQPGQSLTLIATANQGSEATYESGFVIDKFPISRPNLTFSTLTVSNMSPEDSSIYLCSVESGGAHGYTFGSGTRLTVV.

The chain links TRBV28 to TRBJ1-1; D possibly corresponds to TRBD1 (5 bases). This CDR3 is 16 amino acids long. The germline CDR1 and CDR2 sequences are MDHEN and SYDVKM. V was pared by 6 bases and J by 2 bases, with 19 bases between. The CDR3 nucleotides read TGTGCCAGCAGGGACTCCCCCGGGGGTGATAACACTGAAGCTTTCTTT. Its protein product is CASRDSPGGDNTEAFF.

This clone occurred a few times. Here the CDR3 reads CASSLGQDYTEAFF. Written as DNA, the CDR3 is TGTGCCAGCAGCTTGGGTCAGGATTACACTGAAGCTTTCTTT. The chain employs TRBV5-6 and TRBJ1-1; D is ambiguous. Germline V CDR1 and CDR2: SGHDT, YYEEEE. The CDR3 totals 14 residues. V lost 0 bases and J 3 bases, leaving 9 bases between the germline ends.

The genes are TRBV4-2 and TRBJ2-7; tentatively, D is TRBD2 (5 bases). Germline V gene lookup returns CDR1 LGHNA and CDR2 YNFKEQ. The CDR3 is 14 residues long. Trimming removed 4 bases from V and 6 bases from J, with 16 bases in between. CDR3 coding DNA: TGTGCCAGCAGCCCCCCTAGGAGCGGCGCCGAGCAGTACTTC. Translated: CASSPPRSGAEQYF.

The rearrangement links TRBV28 to TRBJ1-5, with D possibly being TRBD1 (5 bases). Germline V gene data show CDR1 as MDHEN and CDR2 as SYDVKM. V lost 5 bases and J 0 bases, leaving 17 bases between the germline ends. The CDR3 sequence is 17 residues long. The CDR3 nucleotides are TGTGCCAGCAGTCCAGGACACCCTTTCTATAGCAATCAGCCCCAGCATTTT. Translated, it gives CASSPGHPFYSNQPQHF.

This clone has only a few counts. The chain is built from TRBV4-1 and TRBJ1-1; a possible D gene is TRBD1 (5 bases). Per the germline V gene, CDR1 is MGHRA and CDR2 is YSYEKL. The CDR3 spans 13 residues. The V end was cut by 4 bases, the J end by 4 bases, with 10 bases between. The CDR3 region has the DNA TGCGCCAGCAGCCTTACAGGATCCACTGAAGCTTTCTTT. It is translated as CASSLTGSTEAFF.

The gene calls are TRBV11-3 and TRBJ2-6; TRBD1 matches at 8 bases. CDR3 length equals 16 residues. With V trimmed by 5 bases and J by 2 bases, 5 bases remained unmatched. Germline CDR1 reads SGHNT; CDR2 reads YENEEA. The CDR3 nucleotides read TGTGCCAGCAGCCCAAACAGGGGGACTGGGGCCAACGTCCTGACTTTC. This encodes CASSPNRGTGANVLTF.

The V call is TRBV5-1, the J call TRBJ2-1, with 13 bases lining up with TRBD2. The ends lost 2 bases at V and 9 bases at J; junction bases unmatched: 5. The CDR3 extends over 15 amino acids. Germline values: CDR1 SGHRS, CDR2 YFSETQ. The CDR3 protein is CASSFGTSGNGEQFF. DNA of the CDR3: TGCGCCAGCAGCTTTGGGACTAGCGGGAACGGTGAGCAGTTCTTC.

This sequence joins TRBV6-5 and TRBJ1-2, with 7 nucleotides matching TRBD1. The CDR3 totals 15 residues. Germline CDR1 and CDR2: MNHEY and SVGAGI. V dropped 0 bases and J dropped 7; count of bases not matched to a gene: 8. The CDR3 here is CASSYSGQGVSGYTF. CDR3 nucleotide sequence: TGTGCCAGCAGTTACTCGGGCCAGGGGGTCAGTGGCTACACCTTC.

This rearrangement joins TRBV7-6 to TRBJ2-1; 11 bases line up with TRBD1. Germline-derived CDR1 and CDR2 are SGHVS and FNYEAQ. The V segment lost 3 bases and the J segment 4 bases; nucleotides outside the gene matches: 2. This CDR3 has 15 amino acids. CDR3 DNA sequence: TGTGCCAGCAGCTTGGGACAGGGGGTTTACAATGAGCAGTTCTTC. Protein product: CASSLGQGVYNEQFF.

V is TRBV28 and J is TRBJ2-2; TRBD2 might be the D (6 bases). Per the germline V gene, CDR1 is MDHEN and CDR2 is SYDVKM. This CDR3 is 14 amino acids long. V gave up 4 bases and J gave up 7 bases, with 13 bases separating them. The CDR3, as DNA: TGTGCCAGCAGTTCTACCCAGGGAGGCGGGGAGCTGTTTTTT. Translated, it gives CASSSTQGGGELFF. Full variable domain (missing parts from reference TRBV28 and TRBJ2-2): DVKVTQSSRYLVKRTGEKVFLECVQDMDHENMFWYRQDPGLGLRLIYFSYDVKMKEKGDIPEGYSVSREKKERFSLILESASTNQTSMYLCASSSTQGGGELFFGEGSRLTVL.

The CDR3 here is CASSPLAGSSYEQFF. Here the CDR3 DNA reads TGTGCCAGTAGTCCCCTAGCGGGGTCTTCCTATGAGCAGTTCTTC. This chain links TRBV19 with TRBJ2-1; 9 bases fit TRBD2. V lost 5 bases and J lost 8; bases outside the gene matches: 10. This CDR3 has 15 residues. Germline V gene data show CDR1 as LNHDA and CDR2 as SQIVND (reference sequence).

This clone was counted a few times. This chain connects TRBV5-6 to TRBJ1-4; D might be TRBD1 (5 bases). V lost 2 bases, J lost 7 bases, and 12 bases lay in between. The CDR3 covers 14 residues. The germline CDR1 and CDR2 sequences are SGHDT and YYEEEE. The CDR3 nucleotides read TGTGCCAGCAGCTTCTCTCAGGGCTCTGAAAAACTGTTTTTT. Translated: CASSFSQGSEKLFF.